These 10 T cell receptor beta chains were all obtained from the same sample, sequenced in a study of CD8 T cells in cerebrospinal fluid in Alzheimer's disease. Reprocessing the 10x single-cell sequencing reads, TCRdb reports a single entry for every CDR3 protein and omits DNA. The listing records about 1,000 distinct CDR3 sequences. The sequenced sample was cerebrospinal fluid. These receptors were collected from a human donor in good health.

By frequency, this clonotype registers medium-sized. The V gene is TRBV6-6, the J gene TRBJ2-4; TCRdb calls TRBD1, which cannot be checked without DNA. The CDR3 totals 14 residues. The germline CDR1 and CDR2 sequences are MNHNY and SVGAGI (reference sequence). The chain's CDR3 is CASSPGTGGNIQYF.

This clonotype counts as medium-sized by frequency. The genes are TRBV29-1 and TRBJ2-7; TCRdb reports TRBD2, a call that lacks DNA to check it against. The CDR3 sequence is 12 residues long. Germline V gene data show CDR1 as SQVTM and CDR2 as ANQGSEA. The CDR3 spells CSVAVGRREQYF.

According to its frequency, this clonotype is medium-sized (0.01 to 0.1%). This rearrangement joins TRBV27 to TRBJ2-7. Germline V gives CDR1 MNHEY, CDR2 SMNVEV (reference sequence). The length of the CDR3 is 13 residues. The CDR3 sequence: CASRGSSLDEQYF.

This rearrangement joins TRBV10-3 to TRBJ2-3; TCRdb's D call of TRBD1 is untestable without DNA. CDR1 and CDR2 from the germline V gene are ENHRY and SYGVKD. This CDR3 has 13 residues. The CDR3: CAIGQGITDTQYF.

By frequency, this clonotype registers medium-sized. The rearrangement links TRBV19 to TRBJ2-7; TCRdb reports TRBD2, a call that lacks DNA to check it against. Germline lookup yields CDR1 LNHDA and CDR2 SQIVND (reference sequence). This CDR3 is 14 amino acids long. CDR3 loop: CASKPSGGRYEQYF.

This clonotype is labeled large based on frequency. This sequence joins TRBV27 and TRBJ2-1; the D call from TCRdb, TRBD2, cannot be confirmed without DNA. The CDR3 consists of 18 residues. Germline V gives CDR1 MNHEY, CDR2 SMNVEV (reference sequence). CDR3 residues: CASSWASGGYSSYNEQFF.

This clonotype shows up as large (0.1 to 1%) by frequency. The chain carries TRBV4-1 and TRBJ2-7; TCRdb's D call, TRBD2, is unchecked because there is no DNA. This CDR3 is built from 16 residues. Germline V CDR1 and CDR2: MGHRA, YSYEKL. The CDR3 reads CASSQGEVGFQSEQYF.

In terms of frequency, this clonotype is large. The chain uses TRBV20-1 and TRBJ2-7; TCRdb picks TRBD1, but there is no DNA to check that call. This CDR3 spans 17 amino acids. Per the germline V gene, CDR1 is DFQATT and CDR2 is SNEGSKA (reference sequence). The CDR3 loop reads CSARGQLKQGRFWEQYF.

Judged by frequency, this clonotype is medium-sized (0.01 to 0.1%). CDR3 loop: CASSYRPEGAEAFF. The V call is TRBV6-6, the J call TRBJ1-1; TCRdb gives TRBD1 as the D gene, but with no DNA this cannot be confirmed. Looked up from germline, CDR1 is MNHNY and CDR2 is SVGAGI (reference sequence). The CDR3 is 14 residues long.

This clonotype is medium-sized by frequency. V gene TRBV6-1 combines with J gene TRBJ2-7; absent DNA, TCRdb's TRBD1 call cannot be checked. The germline CDR1 and CDR2 sequences are MNHNS and SASEGT. The CDR3 sequence is 14 residues long. CDR3 loop: CASSPRDREHEQYF.